Listed here is a single T cell receptor beta chain. These data originate in a study of OX40 agonist ivuxolimab in advanced cancers. Across the study: Partial responses were achieved by three patients, of whom one had hepatocellular carcinoma and two had cutaneous melanoma.

This CDR3 has 15 residues. Deletions cut 0 bases from V and 3 bases from J, with 12 bases between. The germline V gene encodes CDR1 SGDLS and CDR2 YYNGEE. Profiled with immunoSEQ multiplex PCR; TCRdb holds only in-frame clones, not every one. The repertoire holds about 95,000 clones, with approximately 85% as singletons. The material was CD4+ or CD8+ T cells sorted from blood, obtained in a trial of the OX40 agonist ivuxolimab. This clonotype originated in an adult with an advanced solid tumor such as melanoma, head and neck, liver or kidney cancer. V usage is TRBV9 and J usage is TRBJ2-5, with D hard to call. CDR3 amino acids: CASSVVAGGEETQYF. In nucleotides, the CDR3 is TGTGCCAGCAGCGTAGTAGCAGGTGGGGAAGAGACCCAGTACTTC.